Listed here are 7 T cell receptor beta chains from one sample, sequenced in a study of T cell changes during pregnancy in multiple sclerosis (dated by TCRdb to about 2019). Preparation of the library involved the immunoSEQ multiplex PCR assay. TCRdb re-hosts the immuneACCESS table, in-frame sequences only. Its copies lack some clones; in the studies checked, an unresolved V gene accounts for under half of them, and the cause for the rest is not known. This sample holds about 87,000 clones; around 93% were observed only once. The ten largest make up less than 1.5% of the sample. This sample comprised peripheral blood, obtained in the third trimester of pregnancy. The receptors derive from a female donor in good health, enrolled as a control in a pregnancy study.

This rearrangement joins TRBV6-1 to TRBJ2-7, with 7 positions matching TRBD2. J was trimmed by 4 bases and V by 6 bases; bases with no gene match: 6. CDR3 size: 13 residues. Germline V gives CDR1 MNHNS, CDR2 SASEGT. The CDR3 region has the DNA TGTGCCAGCAGGGGGGGGACGTTGTACGAGCAGTACTTC. Its protein is CASRGGTLYEQYF.

V usage is TRBV5-4 and J usage is TRBJ2-3, with D possibly being TRBD2 (5 bases). Germline V gives CDR1 SGHNT, CDR2 YYREEE (reference sequence). The CDR3 consists of 14 residues. The V end lost 7 bases, the J end lost 0 bases, and 12 bases lay between the germline ends. The CDR3, as DNA: TGTGCCAGCTCCCCCCGCGGGAGCACAGATACGCAGTATTTT. It translates to CASSPRGSTDTQYF.

The table lists this clone with a count of one. This chain joins TRBV7-9 and TRBJ2-5, with D possibly being TRBD2 (5 bases). The CDR3 is 15 residues long. Germline CDR1 and CDR2: SEHNR and FQNEAQ (reference sequence). Trimming stripped 7 bases from V and 6 bases from J, with 21 bases between. The chain's CDR3 is CASKKARSRDQTQYF. In DNA, the CDR3 is TGTGCCAGCAAAAAAGCGAGGTCGAGGGATCAGACCCAGTACTTC.

J is TRBJ1-4 and V is TRBV4-1; unclear D gene. The CDR3 covers 17 residues. V shed 1 base and J shed 8 bases, with 20 bases lying between them. The germline V gene has CDR1 MGHRA and CDR2 YSYEKL. CDR3 sequence (DNA): TGCGCCAGCAGCCAAGGGGTCATGGGGAGGAGATGGGAAAAACTGTTTTTT. Translation gives CASSQGVMGRRWEKLFF.

The chain links TRBV11-3 to TRBJ2-1, with 11 bases aligning to TRBD1. Germline lookup yields CDR1 SGHNT and CDR2 YENEEA. With V trimmed by 5 bases and J by 8 bases, 8 bases remained unmatched. The CDR3 has 15 amino acids. Here the CDR3 DNA reads TGTGCCAGCAGCCAGGGACAGGGGGATCGGGATGAGCAGTTCTTC. Translating it yields CASSQGQGDRDEQFF.

J is TRBJ1-2 and V is TRBV5-4, with a tentative D call TRBD1 (6 bases). Germline CDR1 reads SGHNT; CDR2 reads YYREEE (reference sequence). This CDR3 comprises 14 residues. V gave up 0 bases and J gave up 4 bases, with 10 bases separating them. CDR3 region: CASSLVQGPYGYTF. The CDR3 DNA follows: TGTGCCAGCAGCTTGGTGCAGGGGCCCTATGGCTACACCTTC.

The chain couples TRBV5-1 to TRBJ2-5; the D is unclear. V lost 4 bases to trimming and J lost 1 base, with 11 bases between them. The CDR3 contains 14 residues. Germline V CDR1 and CDR2: SGHRS, YFSETQ. CDR3 region: CASSVTPLQETQYF. DNA of the CDR3: TGCGCCAGCAGCGTGACACCGCTCCAAGAGACCCAGTACTTC.